Listed below are T cell receptor beta chains from one sample, sequenced in a study of blood T cell dynamics during melanoma immunotherapy. Here immunoSEQ multiplex PCR was the method, and the copy in TCRdb shows in-frame clones only, minus some. The data hold more than 9,000 clones, with more than 75% observed a single time. This specimen consisted of blood, obtained from a patient treated with checkpoint blockade. Source of these receptors: a human donor with melanoma. The CDR3 runs from the conserved cysteine through the conserved F or W. A D gene is named only where the DNA matches it firmly. Not all rows give a size; the values are once, few, many and, for expanded clones, a class.

>TRBJ1-2|.|once|TRBV19
CASSIGGSHYGYTF
TGTGCCAGTAGTATAGGAGGCAGTCACTATGGCTACACCTTC
>TRBJ2-5|TRBD1|.|TRBV5-1
CASSPGQGQETQYF
TGCGCCAGCAGCCCTGGACAGGGGCAGGAGACCCAGTACTTC
>TRBJ2-1|.|.|TRBV5-6
CASSLAQAEQFF
TGTGCCAGCAGCTTGGCCCAGGCTGAGCAGTTCTTC
>TRBJ2-5|.|.|TRBV6-1
CASSERTQETQYF
TGTGCCAGCAGTGAACGAACTCAAGAGACCCAGTACTTC
>TRBJ1-4|TRBD1|.|TRBV7-2
CASRSTGGTNEKLFF
TGTGCCAGCAGGTCCACAGGGGGAACTAATGAAAAACTGTTTTTT
>TRBJ2-1|TRBD1|.|TRBV5-4
CASSYRGPYNEQFF
TGTGCCAGCAGCTACAGGGGTCCCTACAATGAGCAGTTCTTC
>TRBJ1-1|.|.|TRBV6-5
CASRQGPNTEAFF
TGTGCCAGCAGACAGGGCCCGAACACTGAAGCTTTCTTT
>TRBJ1-1|.|once|TRBV5-6
CASSLMEGTNLNTEAFF
TGTGCCAGCAGCTTGATGGAGGGGACCAACTTGAACACTGAAGCTTTCTTT
>TRBJ2-7|.|once|TRBV11-2
CASSLQGYEQYF
TGTGCCAGCAGCTTACAAGGCTACGAGCAGTACTTC
>TRBJ1-2|.|.|TRBV18
CASSPEQGSGYTF
TGTGCCAGCTCACCGGAACAGGGCTCTGGCTACACCTTC
>TRBJ1-5|TRBD1|.|TRBV19
CASSLDRNQPQHF
TGTGCCAGTAGTCTGGACAGGAATCAGCCCCAGCATTTT
>TRBJ2-7|TRBD2|.|TRBV7-2
CASSLGGTSPVPEQYF
TGTGCCAGCAGCTTAGGAGGGACTAGCCCCGTCCCCGAGCAGTACTTC
>TRBJ2-7|.|.|TRBV2
CASRGGSYEQYF
TGTGCCAGCAGGGGCGGTTCCTACGAGCAGTACTTC
>TRBJ1-2|.|.|TRBV2
CASSGVLPNYGYTF
TGTGCCAGCAGTGGAGTTTTACCCAACTATGGCTACACCTTC
>TRBJ2-2|TRBD1|few|TRBV5-6
CASSLGQWSGELFF
TGTGCCAGCAGCCTGGGACAGTGGTCCGGGGAGCTGTTTTTT
>TRBJ2-4|TRBD2|.|TRBV6-1
CASSEAGGSGGSIQYF
TGTGCCAGCAGTGAGGCGGGGGGCTCTGGAGGGAGCATTCAGTACTTC
>TRBJ2-3|.|once|TRBV7-9
CASSRSTQYF
TGTGCCAGCAGCCGCAGCACGCAGTATTTT
>TRBJ2-7|.|.|TRBV7-2
CASSLGNAPGEQYF
TGTGCCAGCAGCTTAGGGAACGCCCCCGGCGAGCAGTACTTC